The clone carrying this TCR beta chain was seen a single time. The entry originates in a study of cytomegalovirus exposure and HLA in healthy donors. V was cut by 0 bases and J by 5 bases, with 13 bases left in between. The germline V gene has CDR1 LNHNV and CDR2 YYDKDF (reference sequence). CDR3 size: 16 residues. Clones were read by immunoSEQ multiplex PCR, and TCRdb kept only the in-frame ones, dropping some. The sample lists about 69,000 clones, roughly 95% occurring once. The origin of this receptor is a young woman in good health and CMV-seropositive. This chain joins TRBV15 and TRBJ1-4; D gene ambiguous. What was sequenced was PBMCs. The CDR3 bases are TGTGCCACCAGCAGAGACGGGATCGGGGAAAATGAAAAACTGTTTTTT. It specifies CATSRDGIGENEKLFF.